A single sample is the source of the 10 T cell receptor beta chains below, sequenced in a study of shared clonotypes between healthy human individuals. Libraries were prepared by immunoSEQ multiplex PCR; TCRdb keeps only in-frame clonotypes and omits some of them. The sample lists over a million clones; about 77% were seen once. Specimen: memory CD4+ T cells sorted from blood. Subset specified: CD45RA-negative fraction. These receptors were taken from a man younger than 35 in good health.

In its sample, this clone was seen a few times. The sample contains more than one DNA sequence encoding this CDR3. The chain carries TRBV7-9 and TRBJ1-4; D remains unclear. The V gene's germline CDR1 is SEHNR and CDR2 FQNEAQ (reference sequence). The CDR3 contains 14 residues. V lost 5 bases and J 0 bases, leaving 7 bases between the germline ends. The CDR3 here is CASSPPATNEKLFF. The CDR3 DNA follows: TGTGCCAGCAGCCCGCCTGCAACTAATGAAAAACTGTTTTTT.

The CDR3 DNA is TGTGCCAGCAGTGAAGCGGAACTAGCGGGGGTCGTGTACTTC. Translation gives CASSEAELAGVVYF. This chain connects TRBV2 to TRBJ2-7; TRBD2 agrees at 11 bases. CDR3 length: 14 amino acids. The J segment lost 12 bases and the V segment lost 0 bases, leaving 7 bases of the junction unmatched. Germline assignment: CDR1 SNHLY and CDR2 FYNNEI.

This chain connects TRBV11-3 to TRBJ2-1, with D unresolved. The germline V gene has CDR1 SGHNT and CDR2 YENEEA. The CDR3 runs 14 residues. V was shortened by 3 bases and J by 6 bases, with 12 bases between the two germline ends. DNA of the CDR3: TGTGCCAGCAGCTTGGACGGTGGGGTCAATGAGCAGTTCTTC. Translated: CASSLDGGVNEQFF.

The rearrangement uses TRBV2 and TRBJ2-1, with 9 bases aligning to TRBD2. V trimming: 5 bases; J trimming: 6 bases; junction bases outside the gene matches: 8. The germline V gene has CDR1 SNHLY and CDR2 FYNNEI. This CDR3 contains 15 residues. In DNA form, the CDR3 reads TGTGCCAGCAGTAGAGTAGCGGGAGCCGCCAATGAGCAGTTCTTC. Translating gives CASSRVAGAANEQFF.

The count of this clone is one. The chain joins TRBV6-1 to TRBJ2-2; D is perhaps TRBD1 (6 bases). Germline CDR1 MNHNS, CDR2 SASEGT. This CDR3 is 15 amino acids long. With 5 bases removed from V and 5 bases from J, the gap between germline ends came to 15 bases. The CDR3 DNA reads TGTGCCAGCAGTCCAGTGGGACATCAAACCGGGGAGCTGTTTTTT. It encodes CASSPVGHQTGELFF.

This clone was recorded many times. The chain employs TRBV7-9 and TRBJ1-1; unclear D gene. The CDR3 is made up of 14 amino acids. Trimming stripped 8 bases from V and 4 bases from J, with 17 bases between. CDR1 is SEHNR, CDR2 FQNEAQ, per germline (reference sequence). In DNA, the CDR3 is TGTGCCAGCCTTGCCTCGAATAAGGGCACTGAAGCTTTCTTT. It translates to CASLASNKGTEAFF.

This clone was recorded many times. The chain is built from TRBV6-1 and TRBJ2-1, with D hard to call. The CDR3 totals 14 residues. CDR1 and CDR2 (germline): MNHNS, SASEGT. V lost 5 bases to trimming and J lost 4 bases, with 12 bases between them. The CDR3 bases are TGTGCCAGCAGTCCCGCAGGCGGTTACAATGAGCAGTTCTTC. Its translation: CASSPAGGYNEQFF.

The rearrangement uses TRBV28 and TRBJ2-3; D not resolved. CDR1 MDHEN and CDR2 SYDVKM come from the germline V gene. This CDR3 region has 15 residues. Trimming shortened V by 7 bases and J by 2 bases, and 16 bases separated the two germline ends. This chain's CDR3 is CASTTLPPITDTQYF. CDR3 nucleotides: TGTGCCAGCACCACGCTACCGCCAATCACAGATACGCAGTATTTT.

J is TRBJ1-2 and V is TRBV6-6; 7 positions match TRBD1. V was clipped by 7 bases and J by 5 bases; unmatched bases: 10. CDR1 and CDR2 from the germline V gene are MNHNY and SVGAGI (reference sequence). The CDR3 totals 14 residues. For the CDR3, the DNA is TGTGCCAGCATGGCGGAGGGGGCGAGTTATGGCTACACCTTC. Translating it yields CASMAEGASYGYTF.

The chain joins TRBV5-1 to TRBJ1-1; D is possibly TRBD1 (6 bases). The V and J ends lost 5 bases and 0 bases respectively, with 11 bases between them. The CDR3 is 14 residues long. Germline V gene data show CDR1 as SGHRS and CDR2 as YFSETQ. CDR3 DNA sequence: TGCGCCAGCAGGAGGACAGTCATGAACACTGAAGCTTTCTTT. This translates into CASRRTVMNTEAFF.